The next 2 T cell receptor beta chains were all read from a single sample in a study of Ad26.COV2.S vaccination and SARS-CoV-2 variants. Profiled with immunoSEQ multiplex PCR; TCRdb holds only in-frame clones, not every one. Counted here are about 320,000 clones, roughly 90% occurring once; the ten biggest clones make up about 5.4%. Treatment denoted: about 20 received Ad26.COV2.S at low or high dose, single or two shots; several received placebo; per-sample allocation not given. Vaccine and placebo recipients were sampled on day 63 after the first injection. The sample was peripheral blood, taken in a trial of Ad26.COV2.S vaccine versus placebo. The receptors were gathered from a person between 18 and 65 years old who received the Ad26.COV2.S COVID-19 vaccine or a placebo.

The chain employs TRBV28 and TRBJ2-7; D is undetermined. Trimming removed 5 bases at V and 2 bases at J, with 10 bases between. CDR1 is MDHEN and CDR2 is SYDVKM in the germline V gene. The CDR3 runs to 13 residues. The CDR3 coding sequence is TGTGCCAGCAGTGGGTCAGTCCCCTACGAGCAGTACGTC. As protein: CASSGSVPYEQYV.

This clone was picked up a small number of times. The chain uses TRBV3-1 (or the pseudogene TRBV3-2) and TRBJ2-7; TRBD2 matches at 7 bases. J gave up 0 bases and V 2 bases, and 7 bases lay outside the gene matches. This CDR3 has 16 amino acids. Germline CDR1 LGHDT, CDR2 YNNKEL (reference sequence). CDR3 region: CASSQSGLAVSYEQYV. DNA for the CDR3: TGTGCCAGCAGCCAATCCGGTCTAGCGGTCTCCTACGAGCAGTACGTC.